Listed below are T cell receptor beta chains from one sample, sequenced in a study of cytomegalovirus exposure and HLA in healthy donors. Some clones are missing from TCRdb's copy, which holds only in-frame ones; the method was immunoSEQ multiplex PCR. Of around 120,000 clones detected, approximately 80% appear once; the ten largest clones hold around 8%. The sequenced sample was PBMCs. The receptors originated from a female donor in good health and CMV-seropositive. Each CDR3 is given with its conserved first and last residue. The order of the fields is D gene, clone size, J gene, V gene, CDR3 DNA, CDR3 protein. A D gene is named only where the DNA matches it firmly. The size of a clone is reported for some rows only, either as once, few or many, or as a class for expanded clones.

. . TRBJ2-7 TRBV23-1 TGCGCCAGCAGTCAATCTCTCATTCGGGGGAGCTTGGGGTACGAGCAGTACTTC CASSQSLIRGSLGYEQYF
. . TRBJ2-1 TRBV5-6 TGTGCCAGCAAAGAGAGCTCGATTTTTCCCAATGAGCAGTTCTTC CASKESSIFPNEQFF
. . TRBJ2-1 TRBV27 TGTGCCAGCAGTATGACAGGTAATGAGCAGTTCTTC CASSMTGNEQFF
TRBD1 few TRBJ1-2 TRBV7-9 TGTTCCAGCAGCTTAGGGGGCCAAGGCTACACCTTC CSSSLGGQGYTF
. . TRBJ1-1 TRBV2 TGTGCCAGCAGTGATTTTTCAGGGGTCACTGAAGCTTTCTTT CASSDFSGVTEAFF
TRBD1 . TRBJ1-6 TRBV10-3 TGTGCCATCACCGCCGGGACAGCCCATAATTCACCCCTCCACTTT CAITAGTAHNSPLHF
. . TRBJ2-7 TRBV28 TGTGCCAGCAGTGGAGAGGGGGCCTACGAGCAGTACTTC CASSGEGAYEQYF
. . TRBJ2-3 TRBV21-1 TGTGCCAGCAGCAAATCCAGGGACAGGGGGCCTAATACGCAGTATTTT CASSKSRDRGPNTQYF
TRBD2 . TRBJ2-1 TRBV7-2 TGTGCCAGCAGCTTAGCATCTAGCGGGGCTTTCAATGAGCAGTTCTTC CASSLASSGAFNEQFF
. . TRBJ2-6 TRBV14 TGTGCCAGCAGTCCCATCTCTGGGGCCAACGTCCTGACTTTC CASSPISGANVLTF
TRBD1 . TRBJ1-1 TRBV7-2 TGTGCCAGCAGCTATGGACAGGGGACTGAAGCTTTCTTT CASSYGQGTEAFF
. . TRBJ2-3 TRBV5-1 TGCGCCAGCAGCCCTGTATCTGGCACAGATACGCAGTATTTT CASSPVSGTDTQYF
TRBD1 . TRBJ1-6 TRBV27 TGTGCCAGCAGCCCCCTCACAGGGGAGATCTCCTATAATTCACCCCTCCACTTT CASSPLTGEISYNSPLHF
TRBD1 . TRBJ2-7 TRBV2 TGTGCCAGTACCAATGGACAGGGGGTATACGAGCAGTACTTC CASTNGQGVYEQYF
. . TRBJ1-1 TRBV18 TGTGCCAGCTCACCGGGCAGTAACACTGAAGCTTTCTTT CASSPGSNTEAFF
. . TRBJ2-5 TRBV5-1 TGCGCCAGCAGCTTGGGTCAGATCGGAGGGCAAGAGACCCAGTACTTC CASSLGQIGGQETQYF
. . TRBJ1-5 TRBV15 TGTGCCACCAGCAGAGATCTGGCAGGGGCAGACGGACAGCCCCAGCATTTT CATSRDLAGADGQPQHF
TRBD1 once TRBJ2-7 TRBV4-1 TGCGCCAGCAGCCGGGACAGGGATTACGAGCAGTACTTC CASSRDRDYEQYF
TRBD1 once TRBJ2-5 TRBV7-3 TGTGCCAGCAGCTTCGACAGGGAGTACGAGACCCAGTACTTC CASSFDREYETQYF
. few TRBJ1-6 TRBV2 TGTGCCAGCAGTGGGGTGGGGAGCTCCTATAATTCACCCCTCCACTTT CASSGVGSSYNSPLHF
TRBD1 . TRBJ1-6 TRBV27 TGTGCCAGCAGTCCCGACAGGGGACGTTCACCCCTCCACTTT CASSPDRGRSPLHF
TRBD1 . TRBJ1-1 TRBV10-3 TGTGCCATCGTTTTTACAGGGGAGGAAGCTGAAGCTTTCTTT CAIVFTGEEAEAFF
TRBD1 . TRBJ1-2 TRBV18 TGTGCCAGCTCACCGTATGCGACGACAGGGGGCGAGGACTCTGGCTACACCTTC CASSPYATTGGEDSGYTF
. . TRBJ2-7 TRBV4-3 TGCGCCAGCAGCCAAGATCGCAGTGCCTCCTACGAGCAGTACTTC CASSQDRSASYEQYF
TRBD1 . TRBJ2-3 TRBV6-4 TGTGCCAGCAGTAGACAGGGGAACGCGGGAGATACGCAGTATTTT CASSRQGNAGDTQYF
. . TRBJ2-5 TRBV19 TGTGCCAGTAGTATGGGCCTGGAAGAGACCCAGTACTTC CASSMGLEETQYF
TRBD1 . TRBJ2-1 TRBV7-9 TGTGCCAGCAGCTTAGAAGGGACAGGGGGCCCCTACAATGAGCAGTTCTTC CASSLEGTGGPYNEQFF
. . TRBJ1-1 TRBV28 TGTGCCAGCACGAGGGCATCGGGGGAAAAAGCTTTCTTT CASTRASGEKAFF
. . TRBJ1-1 TRBV5-4 TGTGCCAGCGCCTGGAGGGGATCCCGTGAAGCTTTCTTT CASAWRGSREAFF
TRBD1 . TRBJ1-6 TRBV10-3 TGTGCCATAGGACAGGGTGAGAATTCACCCCTCCACTTT CAIGQGENSPLHF
. . TRBJ1-1 TRBV7-2 TGTGCCAGCAGCCCCGCGGGTACGAGACTGAACACTGAAGCTTTCTTT CASSPAGTRLNTEAFF
. few TRBJ2-3 TRBV12-1 TGTGCCAGCAGGCCCCCGCCCCTAGCCCCAGATACGCAGTATTTT CASRPPPLAPDTQYF
TRBD1 . TRBJ1-1 TRBV6-4 TGTGCCAGCAGTGAACAGGGGGGGGAGACTGAAGCTTTCTTT CASSEQGGETEAFF
TRBD1 . TRBJ2-1 TRBV14 TGTGCCAGCAGCCACCAGCCGGGACAGGGGGTACTCAATGAGCAGTTCTTC CASSHQPGQGVLNEQFF
. . TRBJ1-2 TRBV6-5 TGTGCCAGCAGAGTACAGGACTATGGCTACACCTTC CASRVQDYGYTF
. . TRBJ2-6 TRBV7-9 TGTGCCAGCAGCTTGAGACACGGCGAGACGTCTGGGGCCAACGTCCTGACTTTC CASSLRHGETSGANVLTF
. . TRBJ1-2 TRBV30 TGTGCCTGGAGTGTTCTCACAGGCTTTTATTATGGCTACACCTTC CAWSVLTGFYYGYTF
TRBD2 . TRBJ2-1 TRBV5-1 TGCGCCAGCAGCTTGGATGCCGGGGGGGCGGACGGTGAGCAGTTCTTC CASSLDAGGADGEQFF
TRBD2 once TRBJ2-3 TRBV10-3 TGTGCCATCAGTCCTAGCGGGTCCACAGATACGCAGTATTTT CAISPSGSTDTQYF
. . TRBJ2-4 TRBV2 TGTGCCAGCAGTGGGGGGGAGCACCTAGCCAAAAACATTCAGTACTTC CASSGGEHLAKNIQYF
. . TRBJ1-3 TRBV6-1 TGTGCCAGCAGTGAAGCTCGACCCAGGCTCGGAAACACCATATATTTT CASSEARPRLGNTIYF
. . TRBJ2-2 TRBV15 TGTGCCACCAGCAGGCCAGGGGATTACTTAAGCTCCACCGGGGAGCTGTTTTTT CATSRPGDYLSSTGELFF
TRBD2 . TRBJ2-1 TRBV28 TGTGCCAGCAGTTTCTCCTTTATCCAGCGGGGGGCCCCTATCAATGAGCAGTTCTTC CASSFSFIQRGAPINEQFF
. . TRBJ2-7 TRBV7-2 TGTGCCAGCAGCTCCACGGGAGACTACGAGCAGTACTTC CASSSTGDYEQYF
. . TRBJ2-1 TRBV19 TGTGCCAGTAGCGACGGGACTTCCCTCTCCTACAATGAGCAGTTCTTC CASSDGTSLSYNEQFF
TRBD1 . TRBJ1-1 TRBV10-3 TGTGCCATCAGTGACGACAGGGCGGGGAAAGCTTTCTTT CAISDDRAGKAFF
. . TRBJ1-1 TRBV6-6 TGTGCCAGCAGTTACTCAACTTCTAACACTGAAGCTTTCTTT CASSYSTSNTEAFF
. . TRBJ2-7 TRBV5-6 TGTGCCAGCAGCTTGGCAGGGGTTCCCTACGAGCAGTACTTC CASSLAGVPYEQYF
. . TRBJ1-6 TRBV2 TGTGCCAGCTCTGAGGGATATAATTCACCCCTCCACTTT CASSEGYNSPLHF
. . TRBJ1-4 TRBV6-5 TGTGCCAGCACGCCAGGTACAAGGAATGAAAAACTGTTTTTT CASTPGTRNEKLFF
TRBD1 . TRBJ2-7 TRBV30 TGTGCCTGGAGTCCTAGACCACTCGGGACAGGGGTTGGCGAGCAGTACTTC CAWSPRPLGTGVGEQYF